These 23 T cell receptor beta chains were sequenced from one sample in a study of blood T cell repertoires in COVID-19. TCRdb's copy holds only in-frame clones and misses some; the assay was immunoSEQ multiplex PCR. The sample consists of fewer than 450,000 clones, 70% to 90% of them appearing once. Sequencing was done on a sample of peripheral blood. The receptors were gathered from a woman between 50 and 59 years old with COVID-19, enrolled during active disease.

The rearrangement joins TRBV11-2 to TRBJ1-2; 9 bases line up with TRBD1. Unmatched junction bases numbered 11, after V lost 5 bases and J lost 1 base. This CDR3 comprises 17 residues. Germline V gene lookup returns CDR1 SGHAT and CDR2 FQNNGV. The CDR3 sequence: CASSAPWGTGFNYGYTF. The DNA of the CDR3 is TGTGCCAGCAGCGCCCCGTGGGGGACAGGGTTTAACTATGGCTACACCTTC.

The chain carries TRBV13 and TRBJ2-1, with 13 bases lining up with TRBD2. V was pared by 6 bases and J by 5 bases, with 4 bases of the junction left unmatched. Germline CDR1 and CDR2: PRHDT and FYEKMQ (reference sequence). The CDR3 has 15 amino acids. CDR3 coding DNA: TGTGCCAGCAGGGACGGGACTAGCGGGGACAATGAGCAGTTCTTC. Translated, it gives CASRDGTSGDNEQFF.

This clone came up once. V usage is TRBV19 and J usage is TRBJ2-2, with D maybe TRBD1 (6 bases). Trimming shortened V by 5 bases and J by 1 base, and 11 bases separated the two germline ends. CDR3 length: 15 residues. Germline-derived CDR1 and CDR2 are LNHDA and SQIVND (reference sequence). The CDR3 region is CASSSQGLNTGELFF. Here the CDR3 DNA reads TGTGCCAGTAGTTCACAGGGATTGAACACCGGGGAGCTGTTTTTT.

The V call is TRBV7-9, the J call TRBJ2-2, with a possible D match to TRBD2 (5 bases). Germline CDR1 and CDR2: SEHNR and FQNEAQ (reference sequence). Trimming pared 4 bases from V and 7 bases from J, leaving 7 bases between. There are 12 residues in the CDR3. The CDR3 reads CASSSEGGELFF. For the CDR3, the DNA is TGTGCCAGCAGCTCTGAGGGCGGGGAGCTGTTTTTT.

The CDR3 region is CASSIGGTHTEAFF. As DNA, the CDR3 is TGTGCCAGTAGTATAGGGGGGACTCACACTGAAGCTTTCTTT. The J gene is TRBJ1-1, the V gene TRBV19; tentatively, D is TRBD1 (5 bases). Germline CDR1 reads LNHDA; CDR2 reads SQIVND (reference sequence). The CDR3 sequence is 14 residues long. V was trimmed by 1 base and J by 3 bases, leaving 9 bases between them.

The chain combines TRBV21-1 with TRBJ2-2; the table names TRBD2, a call not compared with the DNA. TRBV21-1 is listed as a pseudogene. The CDR3 extends over 13 amino acids. CDR3 DNA: TGTGCCAGCAGCACTTTTCCCACCGGGGAGCTGTTTTTT. This gives the protein CASSTFPTGELFF.

The V gene is TRBV6-5, the J gene TRBJ2-7; possible D gene TRBD2, 5 bases. The CDR3 has 15 residues. V lost 6 bases to trimming and J lost 5 bases, with 20 bases between them. CDR1 and CDR2 (germline): MNHEY, SVGAGI. This chain's CDR3 is CASRRRILTLHEQYF. DNA of the CDR3: TGTGCCAGCAGACGGAGGATACTAACGCTCCACGAGCAGTACTTC.

The genes are TRBV6-5 and TRBJ1-2, with 7 bases aligning to TRBD1. CDR3 length: 12 amino acids. Germline V gene sequence: CDR1 MNHEY, CDR2 SVGAGI. J was trimmed by 6 bases and V by 5 bases; bases with no gene match: 3. The CDR3 reads CASSMDRHGYTF. CDR3 coding DNA: TGTGCCAGCAGTATGGACAGGCATGGCTACACCTTC.

J is TRBJ2-5 and V is TRBV4-1; TRBD2 agrees at 10 bases. The length of the CDR3 is 16 residues. CDR1 is MGHRA and CDR2 is YSYEKL in the germline V gene. V gave up 4 bases and J gave up 3 bases; unmatched junction bases: 8. Here the CDR3 reads CASSLLAGNTKETQYF. In DNA form, the CDR3 reads TGCGCCAGCAGCCTACTAGCGGGGAATACGAAAGAGACCCAGTACTTC.

The chain employs TRBV5-1 and TRBJ2-7, with D unclear. V was cut by 2 bases and J by 2 bases, with 11 bases left in between. Per the germline V gene, CDR1 is SGHRS and CDR2 is YFSETQ. The CDR3 extends over 14 amino acids. The CDR3 sequence: CASSFYTTAYEQYF. For the CDR3, the DNA is TGCGCCAGCAGCTTTTATACAACCGCCTACGAGCAGTACTTC.

The V and J genes are TRBV2 and TRBJ1-2; 7 bases fit TRBD1. Losses at the gene ends were 4 bases for V and 4 bases for J; bases not matched to a gene: 6. The CDR3 covers 14 residues. Looked up from germline, CDR1 is SNHLY and CDR2 is FYNNEI. The CDR3 DNA is TGTGCCAGCAGTGCCACAGGGGTCGTCTATGGCTACACCTTC. It yields the protein CASSATGVVYGYTF.

In nucleotides, the CDR3 is TGTGCCAGCAGCCCGGACTCACTCCCCAATTCACCCCTCCACTTT. This sequence encodes CASSPDSLPNSPLHF. The rearrangement links TRBV5-4 to TRBJ1-6; D is uncertain. Germline CDR1 SGHNT, CDR2 YYREEE (reference sequence). There are 15 residues in the CDR3. Trimming left V 4 bases short and J 7 bases short, with 15 bases between.

This clone appeared a single time. The genes are TRBV2 and TRBJ1-6, with 9 bases matching TRBD1. The CDR3 sequence is 15 residues long. V dropped 7 bases and J dropped 7; count of bases not matched to a gene: 8. Germline CDR1 and CDR2: SNHLY and FYNNEI. CDR3 in amino acids: CASIIDRGNNSPLHF. In DNA, the CDR3 is TGTGCCAGCATTATCGACAGGGGGAACAATTCACCCCTCCACTTT.

V is TRBV5-1 and J is TRBJ1-1, with D perhaps matching TRBD1 (5 bases). Germline V gene lookup returns CDR1 SGHRS and CDR2 YFSETQ. This CDR3 comprises 13 residues. The ends were cut back, 0 bases at V and 4 bases at J, with 7 bases in the middle. CDR3 DNA sequence: TGCGCCAGCAGCTTGGACAGGTTCACTGAAGCTTTCTTT. Its protein is CASSLDRFTEAFF.

This rearrangement joins TRBV7-8 to TRBJ2-7, with a possible D match to TRBD2 (6 bases). Between the trimmed V and J ends, which lost 2 bases and 7 bases, there was a span of 18 bases. Germline loops: CDR1 SGHVS, CDR2 FQNEAQ. The CDR3 loop spans 15 amino acids. CDR3 protein: CASSLSGRGSGEQYF. The CDR3 DNA reads TGTGCCAGCAGCTTATCGGGCCGGGGGTCAGGGGAGCAGTACTTC.

This clone showed up just a few times. The chain couples TRBV6-6 to TRBJ2-1, with a tentative D call TRBD1 (6 bases). V was cut by 2 bases and J by 4 bases, with 15 bases left in between. This CDR3 region has 16 residues. The germline CDR1 and CDR2 sequences are MNHNY and SVGAGI (reference sequence). The CDR3 DNA reads as TGTGCCAGCAGTTACGACAGGTCCAACAATTACAATGAGCAGTTCTTC. As protein: CASSYDRSNNYNEQFF.

The CDR3 DNA reads TGTGCCAGTTCCCAGGTGCGAAAGACTGAAGCTTTCTTT. As protein: CASSQVRKTEAFF. This chain joins TRBV19 and TRBJ1-1; D remains unclear. The CDR3 contains 13 residues. From germline, CDR1 is LNHDA and CDR2 SQIVND (reference sequence). The V end lost 8 bases, the J end lost 5 bases, and 15 bases lay between the germline ends.

V is TRBV4-1 and J is TRBJ2-4, with TRBD2 as a possible D gene (5 bases). V gave up 1 base and J gave up 2 bases, with 12 bases separating them. The CDR3 has 16 residues. Germline CDR1 and CDR2: MGHRA and YSYEKL. This chain's CDR3 is CASSQGERTSKNIQYF. CDR3 nucleotides: TGCGCCAGCAGCCAAGGGGAGCGGACCTCCAAAAACATTCAGTACTTC.

This chain uses TRBV9 with TRBJ2-1, with 7 bases aligning to TRBD2. In germline, CDR1 is SGDLS, CDR2 YYNGEE. This CDR3 comprises 14 residues. J was trimmed by 1 base and V by 4 bases; bases with no gene match: 2. Here the CDR3 DNA reads TGTGCCAGCAGCTCGGGGGGTTCCTACAATGAGCAGTTCTTC. This sequence encodes CASSSGGSYNEQFF. The entire variable domain, with the rest obtained from reference TRBV9 and TRBJ2-1, is as follows: DSGVTQTPKHLITATGQRVTLRCSPRSGDLSVYWYQQSLDQGLQFLIQYYNGEERAKGNILERFSAQQFPDLHSELNLSSLELGDSALYFCASSSGGSYNEQFFGPGTRLTVL.

The chain uses TRBV7-9 and TRBJ2-1, with D possibly being TRBD2 (6 bases). Trimming removed 5 bases from V and 7 bases from J, with 15 bases in between. This CDR3 has 14 residues. The germline V gene has CDR1 SEHNR and CDR2 FQNEAQ (reference sequence). CDR3 protein: CASSGPGLANEQFF. The CDR3 bases are TGTGCCAGCAGCGGCCCGGGACTTGCTAATGAGCAGTTCTTC.

The V gene is TRBV14, the J gene TRBJ1-4; D is unclear. Germline-derived CDR1 and CDR2 are SGHDN and FVKESK. This CDR3 is built from 12 residues. Trimming removed 5 bases at V and 5 bases at J, with 6 bases between. CDR3 DNA: TGTGCCAGCAGCTATCTAAATGAAAAACTGTTTTTT. Translating it yields CASSYLNEKLFF.

The CDR3 DNA reads as TGCGCCAGCAGCTTTGATAGGGGGCAGAACACTGAAGCTTTCTTT. It yields the protein CASSFDRGQNTEAFF. J is TRBJ1-1 and V is TRBV5-1; 7 bases align to TRBD1. Germline V gene sequence: CDR1 SGHRS, CDR2 YFSETQ. The length of the CDR3 is 15 residues. V lost 2 bases, J lost 1 base, and 5 bases stayed unmatched. Together with reference TRBV5-1 and TRBJ1-1, the CDR3 gives the full variable domain: KAGVTQTPRYLIKTRGQQVTLSCSPISGHRSVSWYQQTPGQGLQFLFEYFSETQRNKGNFPGRFSGRQFSNSRSEMNVSTLELGDSALYLCASSFDRGQNTEAFFGQGTRLTVV.

The chain carries TRBV6-6 and TRBJ2-2, with 12 bases that match TRBD1. The ends lost 4 bases at V and 9 bases at J; junction bases unmatched: 9. The CDR3 runs 16 residues. Germline CDR1 reads MNHNY; CDR2 reads SVGAGI (reference sequence). The CDR3 region is CASSSLPGQGARELFF. For the CDR3, the DNA is TGTGCCAGCAGTTCGCTCCCGGGACAGGGGGCCCGGGAGCTGTTTTTT.